A single sample gave rise to the 10 T cell receptor beta chains below, sequenced in a study of graft-versus-host responses after intestinal transplantation (dated by TCRdb to the early 2020s). Preparation of the library involved the immunoSEQ multiplex PCR assay. The clones in this table, taken by TCRdb from immuneACCESS, are in-frame only. Not every clone is retained; where verified, under half of the shortfall comes from an unresolved V gene, and the cause of the rest is unknown. The sample includes some 40,000 clones, with around nine tenths observed a single time. Of the sample, approximately 4.4% falls within the top ten clones. The sample here was PBMCs, taken 524 days after transplant. The receptors originated from a human patient who received an intestinal transplant, so some T cells may come from the graft donor.

The chain is built from TRBV15 and TRBJ2-5, with TRBD1 identical over 7 bases. Trimming cost V 0 bases and J 4 bases; bases outside gene matches: 5. The CDR3 covers 15 residues. From germline, CDR1 is LNHNV and CDR2 YYDKDF (reference sequence). CDR3 bases: TGTGCCACCAGCAGAGATAAGGCAGGGGGAGAGACCCAGTACTTC. It codes for CATSRDKAGGETQYF.

This clone appeared a few times. The chain carries TRBV19 and TRBJ2-4, with D perhaps matching TRBD1 (6 bases). Germline V gene sequence: CDR1 LNHDA, CDR2 SQIVND (reference sequence). The CDR3 is 14 residues long. Trimming left V 4 bases short and J 8 bases short, with 15 bases between. CDR3 in amino acids: CASSTEPTGDIQYF. CDR3 sequence (DNA): TGTGCCAGTAGTACCGAACCGACAGGAGACATTCAGTACTTC.

This chain connects TRBV4-1 to TRBJ2-7; D ambiguous. The CDR3 is made up of 15 amino acids. From germline, CDR1 is MGHRA and CDR2 YSYEKL. V dropped 0 bases and J dropped 0 bases, with 9 bases sitting between them. The CDR3 region is CASSQDNSLSYEQYF. CDR3 nucleotides: TGCGCCAGCAGCCAAGATAACTCGCTCTCCTACGAGCAGTACTTC.

This clone was seen just once. The rearrangement joins TRBV7-9 to TRBJ2-1; 10 positions match TRBD2. CDR1 is SEHNR and CDR2 is FQNEAQ in the germline V gene (reference sequence). The CDR3 is 15 amino acids. V lost 4 bases, J lost 8 bases, and 8 bases stayed unmatched. CDR3 DNA: TGTGCCAGCAGCTCTAGCGGGAGATACATCTATGAGCAGTTCTTC. It encodes CASSSSGRYIYEQFF.

V and J are TRBV4-3 and TRBJ1-6, with 7 positions matching TRBD1. The CDR3 consists of 15 residues. Germline CDR1 is LGHNA and CDR2 is YSLEER. V gave up 0 bases and J gave up 8 bases; unmatched junction bases: 4. CDR3 loop: CASSQDGQDDSPLHF. For the CDR3, the DNA is TGCGCCAGCAGCCAAGACGGACAGGACGATTCACCCCTCCACTTT.

J is TRBJ2-7 and V is TRBV27; maybe TRBD2 (6 bases). The CDR3 runs to 16 residues. The V end lost 5 bases, the J end lost 3 bases, and 20 bases lay between the germline ends. Germline CDR1 is MNHEY and CDR2 is SMNVEV (reference sequence). The chain's CDR3 is CASSLSSGLDLYEQYF. In DNA, the CDR3 is TGTGCCAGCAGTCTTTCCTCGGGACTCGATCTCTACGAGCAGTACTTC.

The rearrangement uses TRBV4-1 and TRBJ2-1; TRBD2 matches 14 bases. The CDR3 is 17 residues long. The V gene's germline CDR1 is MGHRA and CDR2 YSYEKL. V was clipped by 5 bases and J by 2 bases; unmatched bases: 5. CDR3 DNA: TGCGCCAGCAGCTCCGGACTAGCGGGAGGCCCCTACAATGAGCAGTTCTTC. Translated, it gives CASSSGLAGGPYNEQFF.

V gene TRBV28 combines with J gene TRBJ1-5, with 9 bases matching TRBD1. With V trimmed by 6 bases and J by 0 bases, 3 bases remained unmatched. CDR1 is MDHEN, CDR2 SYDVKM, per germline. This CDR3 region has 15 residues. In nucleotides, the CDR3 is TGTGCCAGCAGCCGACAGGGGGGTAGCAATCAGCCCCAGCATTTT. Encoded protein: CASSRQGGSNQPQHF.

The chain carries TRBV4-1 and TRBJ1-1, with D perhaps matching TRBD1 (5 bases). V was shortened by 1 base and J by 6 bases, with 15 bases between the two germline ends. Germline V lookup: CDR1 MGHRA, CDR2 YSYEKL. The CDR3 contains 15 residues. CDR3 bases: TGCGCCAGCAGCCAAGCGGGAGGAGCAGGGCCTGAAGCTTTCTTT. It codes for CASSQAGGAGPEAFF.

The CDR3 nucleotides read TGTGCCAGCAGCGCCGGGCCGCGGTTGGAAGCTTTCTTT. Its protein is CASSAGPRLEAFF. The chain recombines TRBV9 with TRBJ1-1; D gene unclear. Germline CDR1 and CDR2: SGDLS and YYNGEE. The CDR3 has 13 amino acids. V lost 3 bases, J lost 8 bases, and 14 bases lay in between.